Shown below are 23 T cell receptor beta chains from a single sample sequenced in a study of T cell responses to AZD1222 COVID-19 vaccine. Repertoires were generated with immunoSEQ multiplex PCR, while TCRdb's copy carries only in-frame clones and drops some. The data contain more than 80,000 clones, 88% of them singletons. The sequencing used peripheral blood, collected on day 0 of MenACWY control vaccination. All receptors derive from an adult in good health.

This chain uses TRBV14 with TRBJ2-7, with TRBD1 identical over 8 bases. In germline, CDR1 is SGHDN, CDR2 FVKESK. V was pared by 4 bases and J by 2 bases, with 4 bases of the junction left unmatched. The CDR3 consists of 14 residues. The CDR3 coding sequence is TGTGCCAGCAGCCTCCGGGACAGGCCCTACGAGCAGTACTTC. Amino acids: CASSLRDRPYEQYF.

The rearrangement joins TRBV7-2 to TRBJ2-3; D unclear. CDR1 and CDR2 from the germline V gene are SGHTA and FQGNSA. V lost 1 base and J 1 base, leaving 9 bases between the germline ends. The CDR3 length is 15 residues. The CDR3 DNA reads as TGTGCCAGCAGCTTAGAGGCCAGACGCACAGATACGCAGTATTTT. Its translation: CASSLEARRTDTQYF.

The V gene is TRBV18, the J gene TRBJ1-3; D gene ambiguous. Trimming took 1 base from V and 1 from J, leaving 5 bases between them. There are 14 residues in the CDR3. CDR1 is KGHSH, CDR2 LQKENI, per germline. This chain's CDR3 is CASSPQGSGNTIYF. The DNA of the CDR3 is TGTGCCAGCTCACCACAGGGATCTGGAAACACCATATATTTT.

This chain connects TRBV30 to TRBJ1-1; D unresolved. The CDR3 length is 13 residues. Germline CDR1 reads GTSNPN; CDR2 reads SVGIG (reference sequence). V gave up 3 bases and J gave up 0 bases, with 8 bases separating them. The DNA of the CDR3 is TGTGCCTGGAGACAGCCGGTGAACACTGAAGCTTTCTTT. It codes for CAWRQPVNTEAFF.

This chain links TRBV6-5 with TRBJ1-1, with D hard to call. The ends were cut back, 6 bases at V and 1 base at J, with 9 bases in the middle. The CDR3 spans 13 residues. Germline lookup yields CDR1 MNHEY and CDR2 SVGAGI. CDR3 region: CASSNAENTEAFF. The DNA of the CDR3 is TGTGCCAGCAGCAATGCAGAGAACACTGAAGCTTTCTTT.

The CDR3 DNA sequence: TGTGCCAGCAGCGCGTCGGCGGGGGAACGCACCGGGGAGCTGTTTTTT. Translated: CASSASAGERTGELFF. This chain connects TRBV7-7 to TRBJ2-2; 7 nucleotides agree with TRBD2. The CDR3 runs to 16 residues. With 5 bases clipped from V and 4 bases from J, the junction kept 10 bases outside the gene matches. Germline CDR1 is SSHAT and CDR2 is FNYEAQ (reference sequence).

This chain joins TRBV5-1 and TRBJ2-1; 13 nucleotides align to TRBD2. There are 15 residues in the CDR3. J gave up 10 bases and V 4 bases, and 8 bases lay outside the gene matches. The germline gives CDR1 SGHRS, CDR2 YFSETQ. This chain's CDR3 is CASSLRTSGGHEQFF. The CDR3 nucleotides read TGCGCCAGCAGCCTACGGACTAGCGGGGGCCACGAGCAGTTCTTC.

The gene calls are TRBV5-1 and TRBJ1-2, with a possible D match to TRBD1 (5 bases). V was cut by 0 bases and J by 6 bases, with 12 bases left in between. This CDR3 is built from 14 residues. Germline loops: CDR1 SGHRS, CDR2 YFSETQ. CDR3 residues: CASSLVDSDNGYTF. The CDR3 nucleotides are TGCGCCAGCAGCTTGGTTGACAGCGATAATGGCTACACCTTC.

This chain uses TRBV3-1 (or the pseudogene TRBV3-2) with TRBJ2-7; D may be TRBD2 (6 bases). Germline CDR1 is LGHDT and CDR2 is YNNKEL (reference sequence). The V end was cut by 7 bases, the J end by 6 bases, with 22 bases between. The CDR3 contains 15 residues. CDR3 DNA: TGTGCCAGCACCCGATGGGGGGAGGCCTCCCGCGAGCAGTACTTC. Its translation: CASTRWGEASREQYF.

The CDR3: CASSQESAKWEKLFF. CDR3 bases: TGCGCCAGCAGCCAAGAGTCAGCTAAGTGGGAAAAACTGTTTTTT. The rearrangement links TRBV4-1 to TRBJ1-4; no firm D call. The CDR3 is 15 amino acids. V lost 0 bases and J 8 bases, leaving 13 bases between the germline ends. CDR1 is MGHRA and CDR2 is YSYEKL in the germline V gene.

The CDR3 DNA sequence: TGTGCCAGCAGCCCTAGCAGCGGAAACATTCAGTACTTC. Amino acids: CASSPSSGNIQYF. V gene TRBV7-2 combines with J gene TRBJ2-4; a possible D gene is TRBD2 (5 bases). The V end was cut by 5 bases, the J end by 6 bases, with 11 bases between. CDR1 SGHTA and CDR2 FQGNSA come from the germline V gene. The CDR3 covers 13 residues.

The V call is TRBV6-6, the J call TRBJ1-2; TRBD1 might be the D (5 bases). Germline V gene data show CDR1 as MNHNY and CDR2 as SVGAGI (reference sequence). The CDR3 has 11 amino acids. V lost 6 bases to trimming and J lost 7 bases, with 9 bases between them. CDR3 nucleotide sequence: TGTGCCAGCAGCCCGCAGGGTGGCTACACCTTC. This codes for CASSPQGGYTF.

The chain has TRBV15 and TRBJ2-1, with 7 bases that match TRBD2. The CDR3 is 14 amino acids. The V gene end was trimmed by 3 bases and the J gene end by 4 bases; junction bases not matched to a gene: 3. CDR1 is LNHNV, CDR2 YYDKDF, per germline (reference sequence). This CDR3 reads CATSSPGGYNEQFF. CDR3 DNA: TGTGCCACCAGCAGTCCGGGGGGATACAATGAGCAGTTCTTC.

CDR3 sequence (DNA): TGTGCCAGCAGTGAAGTGAGGCGGGGCGAGCAGTACTTC. Protein product: CASSEVRRGEQYF. The chain recombines TRBV6-1 with TRBJ2-7; perhaps TRBD2 as D (6 bases). V was pared by 1 base and J by 6 bases, with 10 bases between. The CDR3 covers 13 residues. CDR1 is MNHNS, CDR2 SASEGT, per germline.

This clone has just one count. V and J are TRBV6-2 or TRBV6-3 and TRBJ2-1; D is perhaps TRBD2 (6 bases). This CDR3 region has 17 residues. Trimming stripped 2 bases from V and 4 bases from J, with 18 bases between. CDR1 is MNHEY and CDR2 is SVGEGT in the germline V gene. CDR3 DNA sequence: TGTGCCAGCAGTTACCAGGTTGGGGGGAGACCTTACAATGAGCAGTTCTTC. Translation: CASSYQVGGRPYNEQFF.

The chain links TRBV3-1 (or the pseudogene TRBV3-2) to TRBJ2-7; tentatively, D is TRBD1 (6 bases). The V gene lost 0 bases and the J gene lost 2 bases, with 11 bases spanning the gap. The CDR3 has 15 amino acids. The germline gives CDR1 LGHDT, CDR2 YNNKEL (reference sequence). Here the CDR3 DNA reads TGTGCCAGCAGCCAAGAGCAGGGGATGACCTACGAGCAGTACTTC. Translating gives CASSQEQGMTYEQYF.

The rearrangement joins TRBV2 to TRBJ2-3; possible D gene TRBD2, 6 bases. Between the trimmed V and J ends, which lost 10 bases and 1 base, there was a span of 15 bases. CDR1 is SNHLY, CDR2 FYNNEI, per germline. This CDR3 is built from 14 residues. The CDR3 DNA reads as TGTGCCACCGGATTCCAGCGGGGCACAGATACGCAGTATTTT. It translates to CATGFQRGTDTQYF.

The V call is TRBV4-2, the J call TRBJ2-7; the D gene is possibly TRBD2 (5 bases). Germline lookup yields CDR1 LGHNA and CDR2 YNFKEQ. The germline V and J ends were trimmed by 3 bases and 2 bases, with 11 bases remaining between them. The CDR3 is 14 amino acids. This chain's CDR3 is CASSHPELAYEQYF. For the CDR3, the DNA is TGTGCCAGCAGCCATCCGGAACTAGCCTACGAGCAGTACTTC.

The rearrangement joins TRBV6-1 to TRBJ1-2; D unclear. The CDR3 is 14 residues long. The germline V gene has CDR1 MNHNS and CDR2 SASEGT. V was pared by 0 bases and J by 5 bases, with 10 bases between. CDR3 DNA: TGTGCCAGCAGTGAAGCACGGACCCTGTATGGCTACACCTTC. This sequence encodes CASSEARTLYGYTF.

The rearrangement joins TRBV4-1 to TRBJ2-1, with D possibly being TRBD1 or TRBD2 (6 bases each). From germline, CDR1 is MGHRA and CDR2 YSYEKL. This CDR3 spans 14 amino acids. The germline V and J ends were trimmed by 4 bases and 9 bases, with 16 bases remaining between them. CDR3 loop: CASSLSGGPTEQFF. The CDR3 bases are TGCGCCAGCAGCCTAAGTGGGGGGCCCACTGAGCAGTTCTTC.

The CDR3 nucleotides are TGTGCCAGTAGAAACGACAAGACAAGATGGGCTGAAGCTTTCTTT. It specifies CASRNDKTRWAEAFF. The V and J genes are TRBV19 and TRBJ1-1; D gene uncertain. The CDR3 totals 15 residues. Trimming removed 6 bases at V and 6 bases at J, with 20 bases between. Germline CDR1 and CDR2: LNHDA and SQIVND (reference sequence).

The J gene is TRBJ1-1, the V gene TRBV29-1; D unresolved. CDR1 and CDR2 from the germline V gene are SQVTM and ANQGSEA. CDR3 size: 13 residues. V lost 7 bases and J lost 1, with 13 bases in between. For the CDR3, the DNA is TGCAGCGCCCGCCCAGGTTGGAACACTGAAGCTTTCTTT. This sequence encodes CSARPGWNTEAFF.

The CDR3 nucleotides are TGTGCCAGCACCCCCAGACAGGGCGCTGAAGCTTTCTTT. Translating gives CASTPRQGAEAFF. This chain connects TRBV12-3 or TRBV12-4 to TRBJ1-1; 7 bases map to TRBD1. V lost 7 bases to trimming and J lost 6 bases; unmatched junction nucleotides: 8. The CDR3 is 13 amino acids.